Listed below are T cell receptor beta chains from one sample, sequenced in a study of cytomegalovirus exposure and HLA in healthy donors. Produced via immunoSEQ multiplex PCR; TCRdb's table is partial and in-frame only. Counted here are under 200,000 clones, around 90% occurring once; the ten biggest clones make up around 3%. The sample taken for sequencing was PBMCs. Receptor source: a young woman in good health and CMV-seropositive. Both conserved end residues are part of each CDR3. A D gene is named only where the DNA matches it firmly. Clone sizes are given selectively: once, few, many, or a class where the clone is expanded.

cdr3_nt,cdr3_aa,clone_size,v_call,cdr3_length,j_call,d_call
TGTGCCAGCAGCTTACGGGTGGGTGGCCCCTCCGGGGCCAACGTCCTGACTTTC,CASSLRVGGPSGANVLTF,.,TRBV7-9,18,TRBJ2-6,.
TGCGCCAGCAGCTTCGTAGCTAGCACAGATACGCAGTATTTT,CASSFVASTDTQYF,.,TRBV5-1,14,TRBJ2-3,.
TGTGCCAGCTCACCACGGGAGCGGGAGGGCTCCTACGAGCAGTACTTC,CASSPREREGSYEQYF,.,TRBV18,16,TRBJ2-7,TRBD2
TGCGCCAGCAGCTTACCCGCCGGGACTAGCGGGAGAGATGCCGGGGAGCTGTTTTTT,CASSLPAGTSGRDAGELFF,once,TRBV5-1,19,TRBJ2-2,TRBD2
TGTGCCACCAGCAGACACAGCTTTTCTCGTGGCTACACCTTC,CATSRHSFSRGYTF,.,TRBV15,14,TRBJ1-2,.
TGTGCCAGCAGTTTATCGCAGGGAAGGATGCGAGAGACCCAGTACTTC,CASSLSQGRMRETQYF,.,TRBV28,16,TRBJ2-5,.
TGCGCCAGCAGCTTGGGGGGAGTGCAGTTCTTC,CASSLGGVQFF,.,TRBV5-1,11,TRBJ2-1,.
TGCGCCAGCAGCCACGGCGGGACTCTCCCGAACAATGAGCAGTTCTTC,CASSHGGTLPNNEQFF,.,TRBV4-3,16,TRBJ2-1,.
TGTGCCAGCAGCCAAGATTTGGCCGGGACAGCCTATGGCTACACCTTC,CASSQDLAGTAYGYTF,.,TRBV14,16,TRBJ1-2,TRBD1
TGTGCCAGCAACCCACAGTGGTACTACGAGCAGTACTTC,CASNPQWYYEQYF,.,TRBV6-4,13,TRBJ2-7,.
TGTGCCAGCAGCTCACAGGGGTTACGGCAAGAGACCCAGTACTTC,CASSSQGLRQETQYF,.,TRBV11-2,15,TRBJ2-5,TRBD1
TGTGCCTGGAGGCTCCGGGACAGGGGGCCAAACACTGAAGCTTTCTTT,CAWRLRDRGPNTEAFF,.,TRBV30,16,TRBJ1-1,TRBD1
TGTGCCAGCTCACCGGAACAGGCTTCCTACAATGAGCAGTTCTTC,CASSPEQASYNEQFF,once,TRBV18,15,TRBJ2-1,.
TGTGCCAGCAGCTTGGAGGGACAGGGATCAGCCAAAAACATTCAGTACTTC,CASSLEGQGSAKNIQYF,.,TRBV5-6,17,TRBJ2-4,TRBD1
TGTGCCATCAGGGAGTCTGGGGGCGTCTCCTACGAGCAGTACTTC,CAIRESGGVSYEQYF,.,TRBV10-3,15,TRBJ2-7,.
TGTGCCAGCAGCGTAGGTAGCGCGACAGATACGCAGTATTTT,CASSVGSATDTQYF,once,TRBV9,14,TRBJ2-3,.
TGCGCCAGCAGCTTGGGGGACAGTAACTATGGCTACACCTTC,CASSLGDSNYGYTF,.,TRBV5-1,14,TRBJ1-2,TRBD1
TGTGCCAGCACGGGCGGCGGCAGGGGGACCGGGGAGCTGTTTTTT,CASTGGGRGTGELFF,.,TRBV2,15,TRBJ2-2,TRBD1